The following is a TCR beta chain sequence with its context. The use of a sample-barcoded 5' primer and a J-beta primer mix characterized a second PCR of about 7 to 12 cycles. One entry per CDR3 protein results from TCRdb running MiXCR on the 5' RACE reads. The sample includes over 700,000 distinct CDR3 sequences, approximately 55% seen only once; the top ten take approximately 40%. The germline gives CDR1 SGHRS, CDR2 YFSETQ. Trimming at V came to 6 bases and at J to 9 bases, leaving 9 bases not matched to a gene. CDR3 length: 15 residues. The entry originates in a study of blood T cells in healthy people across ages.

This TCR was sampled from an elderly man in good health. This chain uses TRBV5-1 with TRBJ2-1, with TRBD2 matching 13 bases. The specimen was blood. The CDR3, as DNA: TGCGCCAGCACCGGGACTAGCGGGGACGCGACTGAGCAGTTCTTC. This encodes CASTGTSGDATEQFF. Full variable domain (remainder filled in from reference TRBV5-1 and TRBJ2-1): KAGVTQTPRYLIKTRGQQVTLSCSPISGHRSVSWYQQTPGQGLQFLFEYFSETQRNKGNFPGRFSGRQFSNSRSEMNVSTLELGDSALYLCASTGTSGDATEQFFGPGTRLTVL.